This T cell receptor (beta chain) is from a study of blood T cell repertoires in COVID-19. At the level of the study: COVID-19 samples from acute and convalescent phases originated in the United States, Italy and Spain. The cDNA or gDNA used as material had been derived from T cells, B-cell-depleted T cells, or PBMCs.

This clone has only a few counts. The study recruited people aged about 18 to 89 years across more than 20 US areas. Two negative PCRs, clearance, or symptom resolution were required of recovered Cohort 3 donors. This CDR3 is 16 amino acids long. Germline lookup yields CDR1 SEHNR and CDR2 FQNEAQ (reference sequence). With 3 bases removed from V and 0 bases from J, the gap between germline ends came to 12 bases. TCRdb keeps only in-frame clones here, not all; method: immunoSEQ multiplex PCR. Of about 140,000 clones in the sample, around 80% were seen once. The TCR comes from a woman in her forties or fifties who had recovered from COVID-19. J is TRBJ1-3 and V is TRBV7-9; D uncertain. Input material: PBMCs or T cells enriched from blood (not recorded which). The CDR3 region has the DNA TGTGCCAGCAGCTTGGGAGAGGGAATCTCTGGAAACACCATATATTTT. It codes for CASSLGEGISGNTIYF. The full variable domain, in which reference TRBV7-9 and TRBJ1-3 provide the parts outside the CDR3, is DTGVSQNPRHKITKRGQNVTFRCDPISEHNRLYWYRQTLGQGPEFLTYFQNEAQLEKSRLLSDRFSAERPKGSFSTLEIQRTEQGDSAMYLCASSLGEGISGNTIYFGEGSWLTVV.